These T cell receptor beta chains were read from a single sample in a study of T cells after yellow fever vaccination. TCRdb independently ran MiXCR on the 5' RACE reads; one entry per CDR3 protein. The top ten hold approximately 35% of the sample, which has some 160,000 distinct CDR3 sequences, approximately 9.7% seen once. Sample: CD8+ T cells sorted from PBMCs, taken 45 days after the yellow fever booster vaccination. The receptors were sampled from a man younger than 35 who received the YFV17D yellow fever vaccine. CDR3s include the opening cysteine and the closing phenylalanine or tryptophan. D genes are given only for firm matches. Clone sizes are given selectively: once, few, many, or a class where the clone is expanded.

j_call	d_call	clone_size	v_call	cdr3_nt	cdr3_aa
TRBJ2-1	-	few	TRBV5-5	TGTGCCAGCAGCTTGGCAATTATGGGCGATGAGCAGTTCTTC	CASSLAIMGDEQFF
TRBJ2-1	TRBD2	-	TRBV10-3	TGTGCCATCAGGGGACTAGCGGGGGCATCTGACAATGAGCAGTTCTTC	CAIRGLAGASDNEQFF
TRBJ2-5	TRBD2	few	TRBV7-9	TGTGCCAGCAGCCGTGGACTAGCGGGTTCTGAGACCCAGTACTTC	CASSRGLAGSETQYF
TRBJ2-3	-	few	TRBV6-2/TRBV6-3	TGTGCCAGCAGTTACTCCAGGGCGGAACGCACAGATACGCAGTATTTT	CASSYSRAERTDTQYF
TRBJ1-1	-	few	TRBV5-1	TGCGCCAGCAGCTTTGGGGATTCGGACACTGAAGCTTTCTTT	CASSFGDSDTEAFF
TRBJ1-1	TRBD1	many	TRBV4-3	TGCGCCAGCACCGGACAGGGGGCAACGGAAGCTTTCTTT	CASTGQGATEAFF
TRBJ2-4	-	-	TRBV12-1	TGTGCCAGCAGCTTTATTTCCCCGGAACTAGCCAAAAACATTCAGTACTTC	CASSFISPELAKNIQYF
TRBJ2-5	TRBD1	few	TRBV7-9	TGTGCCAGCAGCATTCCGGGACAGGAGCCACTGCCCCAGTACTTC	CASSIPGQEPLPQYF
TRBJ2-1	-	few	TRBV7-9	TGTGCCAGCAGCCCCCAACGGCCCCAGCGCGAGCAGTTCTTC	CASSPQRPQREQFF
TRBJ2-3	-	many	TRBV6-5	TGTGCCAGCAGTCCCTTGGGGGATACGCAGTATTTT	CASSPLGDTQYF
TRBJ1-5	-	few	TRBV7-2	TGTGCCAGCAGCTTATGGCAAGGTAGCAATCAGCCCCAGCATTTT	CASSLWQGSNQPQHF
TRBJ2-7	-	many	TRBV4-1	TGCGCCAGCAGCCAAGCTAAGGGGGTACCCTACGAGCAGTACTTC	CASSQAKGVPYEQYF
TRBJ2-3	TRBD2	-	TRBV5-1	TGCGCCAGCAGCTTGGCCCCTCGGGGGGGCCGGGTAGATACGCAGTATTTT	CASSLAPRGGRVDTQYF
TRBJ2-2	TRBD2	-	TRBV6-2/TRBV6-3	TGTGCCACCTATTGGGGGGGAGACACCGGGGAGCTGTTTTTT	CATYWGGDTGELFF
TRBJ1-6	-	-	TRBV5-6	TGTGCCAGCAGCCTCCCCCTTGCGGGCGATAATTCACCCCTCCACTTT	CASSLPLAGDNSPLHF
TRBJ2-2	-	many	TRBV7-9	TGTGCCAGCAGTCGCCAGGGGCGTTATACCGGGGAGCTGTTTTTT	CASSRQGRYTGELFF
TRBJ2-3	-	-	TRBV12-3/TRBV12-4	TGTGCCAGCGGCGAGTTGGGGGCGAGCACAGATACGCAGTATTTT	CASGELGASTDTQYF
TRBJ2-1	-	-	TRBV5-1	TGCGCCAGCAGCTTGGTCGGGGACACAACAAGGGGGGCAACCTACAATGAGCAGTTCTTC	CASSLVGDTTRGATYNEQFF
TRBJ2-7	TRBD1	many	TRBV29-1	TGCAGCGTTGGGGACAGGGGGTACGAGCAGTACTTC	CSVGDRGYEQYF
TRBJ2-3	-	-	TRBV13	TGTGCCAGCAGCGAAGGAGATACGCAGTATTTT	CASSEGDTQYF
TRBJ2-3	-	few	TRBV12-3/TRBV12-4	TGTGCCAGCAGTTTTGGGGGGCCTAATACGCAGTATTTT	CASSFGGPNTQYF
TRBJ2-3	TRBD1	-	TRBV9	TGTGCCAGCAGCGATCCGGGACAGGGTACAGATACGCAGTATTTT	CASSDPGQGTDTQYF
TRBJ1-1	-	few	TRBV5-1	TGCGCCAGCAGGCAGTACCGGGACATATCCTTCCGCGGGACTGAAGCTTTCTTT	CASRQYRDISFRGTEAFF
TRBJ2-1	-	-	TRBV4-1	TGCGCCAGCAGCCCCTCCCCGCGGGTTCAACATGAGCAGTTCTTC	CASSPSPRVQHEQFF
TRBJ2-5	-	-	TRBV4-1	TGCGCCAGCGGCTTTGGAGGGCTCGAGACCCAGTACTTC	CASGFGGLETQYF
TRBJ2-3	-	-	TRBV4-3	TGCGCCAGCAGCCAAGTTACGGGAGTGGATACGCAGTATTTT	CASSQVTGVDTQYF
TRBJ1-1	-	few	TRBV4-1	TGCGCCAGCAGCCCCATAGGGGGTGTATTGAACACTGAAGCTTTCTTT	CASSPIGGVLNTEAFF
TRBJ1-6	TRBD1	-	TRBV6-5	TGTGCCAGCAGCTACCTGACAGGGAGGCGTTCACCCCTCCACTTT	CASSYLTGRRSPLHF
TRBJ2-5	-	-	TRBV20-1	TGCAGTGCTATGGGAGTAGGATTTCGTGGGACCCAGTACTTC	CSAMGVGFRGTQYF
TRBJ1-2	-	few	TRBV4-1	TGCGCCAGCAGCCCAAAAAAGGCCATCGGCTATGGCTACACCTTC	CASSPKKAIGYGYTF
TRBJ2-3	-	few	TRBV27	TGTGCCAGCAGTCAAACTAGCTGGGCAGATACGCAGTATTTT	CASSQTSWADTQYF
TRBJ1-2	-	few	TRBV4-1	TGCGCCAGCAGCTCCCCTCTGGGACACCTCCGGGGTGGCTACACCTTC	CASSSPLGHLRGGYTF
TRBJ2-2	-	few	TRBV21-1	TGTGCCAGCAGCAAAGGGTTAAGGCTCCACGACGGGGAGCTGTTTTTT	CASSKGLRLHDGELFF
TRBJ1-1	-	few	TRBV25-1	TGTGCCAGCAGTGAATGGGAGAACACTGAAGCTTTCTTT	CASSEWENTEAFF
TRBJ2-4	-	many	TRBV6-1	TGTGCCAGCAGTGAAAGGGCAGGGCCGAACATTCAGTACTTC	CASSERAGPNIQYF
TRBJ2-1	TRBD2	-	TRBV9	TGTGCCAGCAGCGTATACTCTAGCGGGGGGGCCTTAAATGAGCAGTTCTTC	CASSVYSSGGALNEQFF
TRBJ2-7	-	-	TRBV27	TGTGCCAGCAGTTTCGAGAGCTCCTACGAGCAGTACTTC	CASSFESSYEQYF
TRBJ2-1	-	-	TRBV9	TGTGCCAGCAGCCCGCATAGCGGATCCATCCATGAGCAGTTCTTC	CASSPHSGSIHEQFF
TRBJ2-1	-	-	TRBV11-2	TGTGCCAGCAGCTTGACCCCCAGGGGTCCCTACAATGAGCAGTTCTTC	CASSLTPRGPYNEQFF
TRBJ2-3	-	few	TRBV12-3/TRBV12-4	TGTGCCAGCAGTTTAGCGGGGGGGCGGGATACGCAGTATTTT	CASSLAGGRDTQYF
TRBJ1-1	-	-	TRBV7-9	TGTGCCAGCACCCCCCCGGAGAACACTGAAGCTTTCTTT	CASTPPENTEAFF
TRBJ2-3	TRBD2	many	TRBV28	TGTGCCAGCAGTCTTCAGCGCGGGGGGGCCCCAGATACGCAGTATTTT	CASSLQRGGAPDTQYF
TRBJ2-3	TRBD2	few	TRBV6-2/TRBV6-3	TGTGCCAGCAGTTACCTCGGGACTAGCGGGGACACAGATACGCAGTATTTT	CASSYLGTSGDTDTQYF
TRBJ1-5	-	few	TRBV20-1	TGCAGTGCCCAAAATCCCCATCCTAGCAATCAGCCCCAGCATTTT	CSAQNPHPSNQPQHF
TRBJ1-1	-	-	TRBV7-2	TGTGCCAGCAGCTTCGCCCAGGGCCTAAACACTGAAGCTTTCTTT	CASSFAQGLNTEAFF
TRBJ2-2	-	-	TRBV7-9	TGTGCCAGCAGCCCGACAGGTGCGAACACCGGGGAGCTGTTTTTT	CASSPTGANTGELFF
TRBJ2-7	-	many	TRBV12-3/TRBV12-4	TGTGCCAGCAGTGCATCCCGGGCAGAATACCTCTACGAGCAGTACTTC	CASSASRAEYLYEQYF
TRBJ2-5	TRBD1	many	TRBV29-1	TGCAGCGTTGGGGGAAGCACCGGGACAGGGATCCCGCGGGGAGAGACCCAGTACTTC	CSVGGSTGTGIPRGETQYF
TRBJ2-2	-	-	TRBV4-3	TGCGCCAGCAGCCCAAAAGGTAGAAACCCCGGGGAGCTGTTTTTT	CASSPKGRNPGELFF
TRBJ2-7	TRBD1	once	TRBV20-1	TGCAGTGCAAGGGACAGGGGCCCCATCGAGCAGTACTTC	CSARDRGPIEQYF
TRBJ1-1	TRBD1	few	TRBV2	TGTGCCAGCAGGGGAAGGGGGCAGGTCACTGAAGCTTTCTTT	CASRGRGQVTEAFF
TRBJ1-4	-	many	TRBV7-8	TGTGCCAGCAGCTTAGAGGGGGAGGGAAAACTGTTTTTT	CASSLEGEGKLFF
TRBJ2-5	TRBD2	few	TRBV15	TGTGCCACCAGCACCCAGCGGGGGGTGCTTGAGACCCAGTACTTC	CATSTQRGVLETQYF
TRBJ2-5	TRBD2	-	TRBV11-2	TGTGCCAGCCTAGGGCTAGCGGGGGGGCGAGAGACCCAGTACTTC	CASLGLAGGRETQYF
TRBJ1-5	-	few	TRBV19	TGTGCCAGTAGTATTCCCACAGGGATGATAAGCAATCAGCCCCAGCATTTT	CASSIPTGMISNQPQHF